The 15 T cell receptor beta chains presented below share a single source sample, sequenced in a study of technical replicates of blood from several donors. Clones were read by immunoSEQ multiplex PCR, and TCRdb kept only the in-frame ones, dropping some. The sample carries over 60,000 clones, around 93% recorded once. Sequencing was carried out using T cells isolated from PBMCs. All receptors come from a human donor in good health.

The chain links TRBV11-2 to TRBJ2-1; 10 bases are shared with TRBD2. With 4 bases clipped from V and 8 bases from J, the junction kept 17 bases outside the gene matches. This CDR3 has 18 amino acids. In germline, CDR1 is SGHAT, CDR2 FQNNGV. This CDR3 is CASSSGASGGRGSDEQFF. The CDR3 DNA sequence: TGTGCCAGCAGCTCAGGGGCTAGCGGGGGCCGGGGGTCGGATGAGCAGTTCTTC.

The V and J genes are TRBV15 and TRBJ1-1, with D possibly being TRBD1 (5 bases). Germline assignment: CDR1 LNHNV and CDR2 YYDKDF (reference sequence). The CDR3 is made up of 14 amino acids. V was pared by 3 bases and J by 1 base, with 9 bases between. In DNA form, the CDR3 reads TGTGCCACCAGCAGTCCCACAGGGAACACTGAAGCTTTCTTT. Translation gives CATSSPTGNTEAFF.

This chain connects TRBV19 to TRBJ1-5; D is possibly TRBD1 (5 bases). The germline CDR1 and CDR2 sequences are LNHDA and SQIVND (reference sequence). The V and J ends lost 3 bases and 3 bases respectively, with 27 bases between them. The CDR3 is 20 amino acids. CDR3 DNA: TGTGCCAGTAGTATTGGGGTACTGGCAGGGATCCTTGTTTCCAATCAGCCCCAGCATTTT. This codes for CASSIGVLAGILVSNQPQHF.

The chain has TRBV9 and TRBJ1-1; TRBD1 might be the D (6 bases). CDR3 length: 16 residues. V was pared by 3 bases and J by 11 bases, with 26 bases between. Germline loops: CDR1 SGDLS, CDR2 YYNGEE. CDR3 region: CASSAHGGGNTEKAFF. The CDR3 nucleotides read TGTGCCAGCAGCGCTCATGGGGGGGGCAACACTGAAAAGGCTTTCTTT.

This chain joins TRBV6-5 and TRBJ1-2; D call uncertain. The CDR3 is 14 amino acids. With 0 bases removed from V and 4 bases from J, the gap between germline ends came to 9 bases. Germline V gene sequence: CDR1 MNHEY, CDR2 SVGAGI. The DNA for the CDR3 is TGTGCCAGCAGTTACTCGTCGTCAGTCTATGGCTACACCTTC. This encodes CASSYSSSVYGYTF.

This clone was recorded only once. V is TRBV6-1 and J is TRBJ2-7, with 9 bases fitting TRBD1. This CDR3 contains 15 residues. Germline V gives CDR1 MNHNS, CDR2 SASEGT. Germline trimming cut 6 bases from V and 0 bases from J; bases unmatched to any gene: 6. The CDR3 DNA sequence: TGTGCCAGCAGGGACAGGGGCTTGAGCTCCTACGAGCAGTACTTC. Its translation: CASRDRGLSSYEQYF.

The V call is TRBV9, the J call TRBJ2-6, with D hard to call. Per germline, CDR1 SGDLS and CDR2 YYNGEE. This CDR3 comprises 14 residues. The germline V and J ends were trimmed by 0 bases and 1 base, with 2 bases remaining between them. The CDR3 coding sequence is TGTGCCAGCAGCGTAGCTTCTGGGGCCAACGTCCTGACTTTC. Residues: CASSVASGANVLTF.

V gene TRBV2 combines with J gene TRBJ2-1; 9 bases match TRBD2. From germline, CDR1 is SNHLY and CDR2 FYNNEI. Trimming cost V 4 bases and J 10 bases; bases outside gene matches: 5. The CDR3 has 13 amino acids. CDR3 protein: CASSGKREDEQFF. The CDR3 nucleotides are TGTGCCAGCAGTGGGAAGCGGGAGGACGAGCAGTTCTTC.

The chain carries TRBV9 and TRBJ1-1; possibly TRBD1 for D (5 bases). The CDR3 extends over 14 amino acids. Deletions cut 6 bases from V and 4 bases from J, with 16 bases between. Germline CDR1 and CDR2: SGDLS and YYNGEE. The DNA for the CDR3 is TGTGCCAGCACGAGGGGAGGGGTGAGCACTGAAGCTTTCTTT. Amino acids: CASTRGGVSTEAFF.

J is TRBJ2-1 and V is TRBV15; D gene unclear. Trimming removed 0 bases at V and 7 bases at J, with 4 bases between. CDR3 length: 12 residues. Germline-derived CDR1 and CDR2 are LNHNV and YYDKDF (reference sequence). Here the CDR3 DNA reads TGTGCCACCAGCAGAGATTCGAATGAGCAGTTCTTC. Translated: CATSRDSNEQFF.

The V and J genes are TRBV10-2 and TRBJ2-7, with D unclear. The V end was cut by 4 bases, the J end by 4 bases, with 5 bases between. CDR1 and CDR2 (germline): WSHSY, SAAADI. This CDR3 comprises 11 residues. CDR3 region: CASSVSYEQYF. The CDR3 nucleotides are TGCGCCAGCAGTGTGAGTTACGAGCAGTACTTC.

In this sample, this clone turned up once. The CDR3 protein is CASSLISRGLFTGELFF. DNA of the CDR3: TGTGCCAGCAGCTTAATCTCGCGGGGGCTGTTCACCGGGGAGCTGTTTTTT. This chain uses TRBV7-9 with TRBJ2-2; D is perhaps TRBD2 (7 bases). Germline V gene data show CDR1 as SEHNR and CDR2 as FQNEAQ (reference sequence). V lost 2 bases to trimming and J lost 4 bases, with 17 bases between them. This CDR3 has 17 amino acids.

The rearrangement uses TRBV7-6 and TRBJ2-3; 8 bases are shared with TRBD1. Germline values: CDR1 SGHVS, CDR2 FNYEAQ. After removal of 3 bases from V and 5 bases from J, the junction contained 7 bases not matched to a gene. This CDR3 has 15 amino acids. This CDR3 reads CASSLGQDVGDTQYF. CDR3 nucleotide sequence: TGTGCCAGCAGCTTGGGACAGGACGTTGGAGATACGCAGTATTTT.

The V call is TRBV13, the J call TRBJ2-3; 9 nucleotides agree with TRBD2. Germline CDR1 is PRHDT and CDR2 is FYEKMQ (reference sequence). The trim removed 6 bases at V and 1 base at J, leaving 5 bases unmatched. This CDR3 comprises 15 residues. The CDR3 nucleotides are TGTGCCAGCAGTTGGCGGGGGGGCGGCACAGATACGCAGTATTTT. Amino acid sequence: CASSWRGGGTDTQYF.

V usage is TRBV5-1 and J usage is TRBJ2-2, with 8 bases identical to TRBD2. Losses at the gene ends were 4 bases for V and 0 bases for J; bases not matched to a gene: 8. Germline V CDR1 and CDR2: SGHRS, YFSETQ. This CDR3 is built from 17 residues. CDR3 coding DNA: TGCGCCAGCAGCCCCGGACTAGCTTCAACGAACACCGGGGAGCTGTTTTTT. Translated, it gives CASSPGLASTNTGELFF.